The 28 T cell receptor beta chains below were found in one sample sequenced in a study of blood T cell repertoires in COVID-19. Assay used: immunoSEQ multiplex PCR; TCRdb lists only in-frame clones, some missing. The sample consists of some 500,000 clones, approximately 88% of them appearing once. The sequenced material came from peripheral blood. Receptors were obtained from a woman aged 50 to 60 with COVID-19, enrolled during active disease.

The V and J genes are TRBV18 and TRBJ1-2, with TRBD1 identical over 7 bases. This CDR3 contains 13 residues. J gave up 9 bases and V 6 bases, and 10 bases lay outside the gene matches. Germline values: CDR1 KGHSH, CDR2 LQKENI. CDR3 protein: CASSPGSGGSYTF. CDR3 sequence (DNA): TGTGCCAGCTCCCCCGGGTCAGGGGGGAGCTACACCTTC.

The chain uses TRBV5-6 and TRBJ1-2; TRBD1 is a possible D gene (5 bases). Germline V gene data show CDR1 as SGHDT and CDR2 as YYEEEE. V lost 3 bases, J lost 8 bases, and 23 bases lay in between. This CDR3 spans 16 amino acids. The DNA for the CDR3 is TGTGCCAGCAGCTCGAGCGGGGGAGGGGATTGGGACGGCTACACCTTC. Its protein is CASSSSGGGDWDGYTF. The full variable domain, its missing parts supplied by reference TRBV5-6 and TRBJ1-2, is DAGVTQSPTHLIKTRGQQVTLRCSPKSGHDTVSWYQQALGQGPQFIFQYYEEEERQRGNFPDRFSGHQFPNYSSELNVNALLLGDSALYLCASSSSGGGDWDGYTFGSGTRLTVV.

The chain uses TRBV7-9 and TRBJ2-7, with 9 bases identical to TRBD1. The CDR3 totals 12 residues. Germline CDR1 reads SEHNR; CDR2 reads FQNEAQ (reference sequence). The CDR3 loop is CAATGGTYEQYF. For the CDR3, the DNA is TGTGCGGCGACAGGGGGGACCTACGAGCAGTACTTC.

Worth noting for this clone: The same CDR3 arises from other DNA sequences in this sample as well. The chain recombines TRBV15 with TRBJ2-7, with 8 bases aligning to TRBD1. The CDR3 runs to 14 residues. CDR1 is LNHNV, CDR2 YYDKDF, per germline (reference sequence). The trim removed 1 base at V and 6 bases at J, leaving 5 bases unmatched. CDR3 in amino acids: CATSRGIQGGEQYF. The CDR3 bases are TGTGCCACCAGCAGAGGCATACAGGGGGGCGAGCAGTACTTC.

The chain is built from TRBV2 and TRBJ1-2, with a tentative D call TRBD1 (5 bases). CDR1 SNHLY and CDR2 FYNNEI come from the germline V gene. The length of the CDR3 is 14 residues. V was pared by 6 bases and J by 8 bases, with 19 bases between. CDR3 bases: TGTGCCAGCAGATTCAGGGCCGGAGTGGAGGGCTACACCTTC. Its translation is CASRFRAGVEGYTF. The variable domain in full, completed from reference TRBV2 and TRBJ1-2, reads EPEVTQTPSHQVTQMGQEVILRCVPISNHLYFYWYRQILGQKVEFLVSFYNNEISEKSEIFDDQFSVERPDGSNFTLKIRSTKLEDSAMYFCASRFRAGVEGYTFGSGTRLTVV.

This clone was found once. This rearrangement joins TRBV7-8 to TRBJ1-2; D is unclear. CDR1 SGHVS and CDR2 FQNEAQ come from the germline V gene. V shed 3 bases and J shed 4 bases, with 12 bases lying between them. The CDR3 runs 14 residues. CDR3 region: CASSFSYDSYGYTF. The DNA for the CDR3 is TGTGCCAGCAGCTTCAGTTACGACTCCTATGGCTACACCTTC.

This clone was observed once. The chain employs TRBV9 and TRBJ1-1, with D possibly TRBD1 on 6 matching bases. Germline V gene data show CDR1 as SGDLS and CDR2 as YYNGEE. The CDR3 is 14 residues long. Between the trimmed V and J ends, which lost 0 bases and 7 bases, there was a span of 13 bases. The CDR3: CASSVEGQGIEAFF. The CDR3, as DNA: TGTGCCAGCAGCGTAGAGGGTCAGGGGATTGAAGCTTTCTTT. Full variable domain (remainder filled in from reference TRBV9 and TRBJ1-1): DSGVTQTPKHLITATGQRVTLRCSPRSGDLSVYWYQQSLDQGLQFLIQYYNGEERAKGNILERFSAQQFPDLHSELNLSSLELGDSALYFCASSVEGQGIEAFFGQGTRLTVV.

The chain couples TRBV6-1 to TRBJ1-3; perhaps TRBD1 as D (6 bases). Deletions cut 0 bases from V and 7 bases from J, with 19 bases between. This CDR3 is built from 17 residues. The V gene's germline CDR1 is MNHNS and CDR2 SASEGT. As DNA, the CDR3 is TGTGCCAGCAGTGAAGCGACAGGATTTTTAGTCGGGAACACCATATATTTT. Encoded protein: CASSEATGFLVGNTIYF.

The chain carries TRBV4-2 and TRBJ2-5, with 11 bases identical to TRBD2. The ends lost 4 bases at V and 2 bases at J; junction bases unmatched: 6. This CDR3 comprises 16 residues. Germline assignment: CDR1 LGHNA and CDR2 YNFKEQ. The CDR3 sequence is CASSLMTSGAQETQYF. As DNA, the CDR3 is TGTGCCAGCAGCCTAATGACTAGCGGGGCGCAAGAGACCCAGTACTTC.

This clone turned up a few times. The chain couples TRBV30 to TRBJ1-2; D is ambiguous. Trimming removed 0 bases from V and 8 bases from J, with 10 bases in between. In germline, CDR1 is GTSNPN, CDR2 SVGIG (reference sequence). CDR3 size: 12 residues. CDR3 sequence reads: CAWSVLEGGYTF. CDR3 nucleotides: TGTGCCTGGAGTGTACTGGAGGGAGGCTACACCTTC.

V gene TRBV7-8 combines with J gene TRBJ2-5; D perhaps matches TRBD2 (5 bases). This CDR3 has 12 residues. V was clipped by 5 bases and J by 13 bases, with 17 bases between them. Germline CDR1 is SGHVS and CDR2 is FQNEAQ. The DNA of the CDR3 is TGTGCCAGCAGCCTACGGCGGGCCCCCAGGTACTTC. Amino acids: CASSLRRAPRYF. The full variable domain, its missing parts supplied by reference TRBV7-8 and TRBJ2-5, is GAGVSQSPRYKVAKRGQDVALRCDPISGHVSLFWYQQALGQGPEFLTYFQNEAQLDKSGLPSDRFFAERPEGSVSTLKIQRTQQEDSAVYLCASSLRRAPRYFGPGTRLLVL.

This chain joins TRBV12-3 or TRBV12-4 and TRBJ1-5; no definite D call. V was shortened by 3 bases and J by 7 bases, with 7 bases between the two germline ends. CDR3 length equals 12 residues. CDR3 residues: CASSLEGQPQHF. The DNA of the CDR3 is TGTGCCAGCAGTTTGGAGGGCCAGCCCCAGCATTTT.

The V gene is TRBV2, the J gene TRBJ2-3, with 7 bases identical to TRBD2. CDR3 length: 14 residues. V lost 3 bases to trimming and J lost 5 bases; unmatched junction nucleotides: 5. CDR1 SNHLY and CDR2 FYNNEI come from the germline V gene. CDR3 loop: CASSDDGLGDTQYF. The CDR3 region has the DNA TGTGCCAGCAGTGATGACGGACTAGGAGATACGCAGTATTTT.

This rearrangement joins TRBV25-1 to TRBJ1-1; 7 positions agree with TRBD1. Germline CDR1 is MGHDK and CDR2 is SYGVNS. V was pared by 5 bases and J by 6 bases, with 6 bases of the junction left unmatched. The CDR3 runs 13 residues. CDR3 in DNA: TGTGCCAGCAGTTCCCGGACAGGTGCTGAAGCTTTCTTT. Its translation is CASSSRTGAEAFF.

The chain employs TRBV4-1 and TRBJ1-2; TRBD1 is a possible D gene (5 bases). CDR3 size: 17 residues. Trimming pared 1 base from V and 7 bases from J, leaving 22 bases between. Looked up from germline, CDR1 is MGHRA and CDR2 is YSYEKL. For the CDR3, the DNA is TGCGCCAGCAGCCAAGGGGAGGGGCCTTCTGGGTTTGGTGGCTACACCTTC. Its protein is CASSQGEGPSGFGGYTF.

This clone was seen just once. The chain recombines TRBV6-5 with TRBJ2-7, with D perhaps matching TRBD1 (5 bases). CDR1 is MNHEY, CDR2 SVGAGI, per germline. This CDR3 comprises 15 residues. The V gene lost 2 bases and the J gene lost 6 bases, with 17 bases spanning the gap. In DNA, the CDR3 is TGTGCCAGCAGTTACGAAGACAGAAGGGGAACCGAGCAGTACTTC. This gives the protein CASSYEDRRGTEQYF.

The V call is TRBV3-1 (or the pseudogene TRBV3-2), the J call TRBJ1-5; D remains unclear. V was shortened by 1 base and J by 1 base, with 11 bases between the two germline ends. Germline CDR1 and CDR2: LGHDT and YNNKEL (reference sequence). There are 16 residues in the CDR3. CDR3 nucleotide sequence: TGTGCCAGCAGCCAAGGCCCTAGTACGAGCAATCAGCCCCAGCATTTT. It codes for CASSQGPSTSNQPQHF.

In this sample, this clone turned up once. Here the CDR3 DNA reads TGTGCCAGCAGTGAAGTCGTACTCTACGAGCAGTACTTC. It is translated as CASSEVVLYEQYF. The J gene is TRBJ2-7, the V gene TRBV2; no definite D call. The CDR3 sequence is 13 residues long. The germline V gene has CDR1 SNHLY and CDR2 FYNNEI. Trimming stripped 1 base from V and 3 bases from J, with 7 bases between.

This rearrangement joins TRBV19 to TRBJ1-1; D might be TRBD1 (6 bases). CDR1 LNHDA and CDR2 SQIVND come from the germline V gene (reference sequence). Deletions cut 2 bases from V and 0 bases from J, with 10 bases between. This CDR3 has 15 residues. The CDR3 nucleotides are TGTGCCAGTAGTATAAGGGGGTTGGTGAACACTGAAGCTTTCTTT. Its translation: CASSIRGLVNTEAFF.

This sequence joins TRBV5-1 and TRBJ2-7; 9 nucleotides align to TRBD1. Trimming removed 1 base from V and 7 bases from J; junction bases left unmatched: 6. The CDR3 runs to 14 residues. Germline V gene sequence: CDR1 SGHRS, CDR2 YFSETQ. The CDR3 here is CASSLLQGAGEQYF. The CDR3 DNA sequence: TGCGCCAGCAGCTTGTTACAGGGGGCAGGGGAGCAGTACTTC.

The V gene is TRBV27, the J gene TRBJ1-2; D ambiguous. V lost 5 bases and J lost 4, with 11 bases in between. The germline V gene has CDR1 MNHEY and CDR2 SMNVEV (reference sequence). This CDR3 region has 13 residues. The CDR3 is CASSPGLVYGYTF. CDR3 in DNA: TGTGCCAGCAGTCCCGGACTCGTCTATGGCTACACCTTC.

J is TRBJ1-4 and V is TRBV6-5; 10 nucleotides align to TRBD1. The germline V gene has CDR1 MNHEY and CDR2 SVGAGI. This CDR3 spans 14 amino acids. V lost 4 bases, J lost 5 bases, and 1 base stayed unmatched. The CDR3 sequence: CASSWDRGNEKLFF. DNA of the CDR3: TGTGCCAGCAGTTGGGACAGGGGAAATGAAAAACTGTTTTTT.

The chain's CDR3 is CASSLSGDDGYTF. In DNA, the CDR3 is TGTGCCAGCAGTTTATCAGGGGATGATGGCTACACCTTC. V is TRBV28 and J is TRBJ1-2; a weak D match, TRBD1 (6 bases). Germline values: CDR1 MDHEN, CDR2 SYDVKM. V was cut by 1 base and J by 6 bases, with 9 bases left in between. The CDR3 has 13 residues.

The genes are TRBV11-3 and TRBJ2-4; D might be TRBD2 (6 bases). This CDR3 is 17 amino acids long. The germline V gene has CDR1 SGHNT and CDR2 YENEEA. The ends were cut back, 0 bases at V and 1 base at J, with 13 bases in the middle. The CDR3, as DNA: TGTGCCAGCAGCTTAGATTGGGAGGTAAGGGCCAAAAACATTCAGTACTTC. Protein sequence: CASSLDWEVRAKNIQYF.

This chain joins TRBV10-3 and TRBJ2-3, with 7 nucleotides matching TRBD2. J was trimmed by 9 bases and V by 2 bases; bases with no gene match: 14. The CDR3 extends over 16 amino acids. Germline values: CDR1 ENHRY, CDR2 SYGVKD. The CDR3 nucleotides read TGTGCCATCAGTGAGCGGGGTGCGGGGGATGAGGGGACGCAGTATTTT. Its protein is CAISERGAGDEGTQYF.

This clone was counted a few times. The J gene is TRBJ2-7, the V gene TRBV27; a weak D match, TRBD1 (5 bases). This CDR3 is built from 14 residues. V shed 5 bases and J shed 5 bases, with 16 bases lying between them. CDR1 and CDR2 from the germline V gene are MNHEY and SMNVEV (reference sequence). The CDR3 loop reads CASSTAGLSDEQYF. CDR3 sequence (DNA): TGTGCCAGCAGTACGGCAGGGTTGTCGGACGAGCAGTACTTC.

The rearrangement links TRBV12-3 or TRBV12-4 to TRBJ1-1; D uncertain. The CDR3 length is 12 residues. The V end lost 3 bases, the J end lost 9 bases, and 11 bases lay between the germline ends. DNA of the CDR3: TGTGCCAGCAGTTTCAGGAAGGAACAAGCTTTCTTT. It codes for CASSFRKEQAFF.

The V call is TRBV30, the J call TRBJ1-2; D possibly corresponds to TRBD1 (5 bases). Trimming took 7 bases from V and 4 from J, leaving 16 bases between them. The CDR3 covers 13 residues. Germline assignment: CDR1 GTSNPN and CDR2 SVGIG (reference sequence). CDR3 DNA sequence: TGTGCCTCCTCCAGCAGGGTGGGCTATGGCTACACCTTC. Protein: CASSSRVGYGYTF.